This entry describes one T cell receptor beta chain. Germline lookup yields CDR1 MGHRA and CDR2 YSYEKL. The CDR3 runs 14 residues. V lost 5 bases, J lost 4 bases, and 13 bases lay in between. The data were taken from a study of T cell changes during pregnancy in multiple sclerosis. Assay used: immunoSEQ multiplex PCR; TCRdb lists only in-frame clones, some missing. The table lists approximately 28,000 clones, around 89% of them singletons, with 5.5% to 8% in the top ten. V is TRBV4-1 and J is TRBJ2-3, with D unresolved. This TCR came from a female donor with multiple sclerosis, enrolled in a pregnancy study. The sample in question was CD8+ T cells from peripheral blood mononuclear cells, obtained in the second trimester of pregnancy. The CDR3 bases are TGCGCCAGCAGCAAAGCCGGTGGAGCAGATACGCAGTATTTT. It codes for CASSKAGGADTQYF.